This T cell receptor beta chain was recovered during a study of T cell changes during pregnancy in multiple sclerosis. This clone was seen just once. This table comes from immunoSEQ multiplex PCR, and its TCRdb copy is limited to in-frame clones, with some not included. The sample has about 36,000 clones, roughly 93% seen once. The receptor was derived from a female donor with multiple sclerosis, enrolled in a pregnancy study. The sequencing used CD4+ T cells from peripheral blood mononuclear cells, collected in the first trimester of pregnancy.

CDR3 sequence reads: CASSYSGLEQFF. In DNA, the CDR3 is TGTGCCAGCAGTTACTCCGGACTGGAGCAGTTCTTC. This chain links TRBV6-5 with TRBJ2-1, with a possible D match to TRBD2 (5 bases). CDR1 and CDR2 from the germline V gene are MNHEY and SVGAGI. V gave up 0 bases and J gave up 10 bases, with 7 bases separating them. The CDR3 length is 12 residues.